This T cell receptor (beta chain) was identified in a study of T cell responses to AZD1222 COVID-19 vaccine. The CDR3 is made up of 15 amino acids. Germline CDR1 and CDR2: LNHDA and SQIVND (reference sequence). With V trimmed by 5 bases and J by 7 bases, 8 bases remained unmatched. The table came from immunoSEQ multiplex PCR; TCRdb's copy has only in-frame clones and leaves some out. The sample includes 100,000 to 150,000 clones, nearly 90% of them seen just once. The rearrangement joins TRBV19 to TRBJ1-5; 10 bases align to TRBD1. This TCR was sampled from an adult in good health. The source was peripheral blood, collected on day 0 of AZD1222 vaccination. The CDR3 loop reads CASSRGTGDGQPQHF. CDR3 nucleotide sequence: TGTGCCAGTAGTCGAGGGACAGGGGATGGACAGCCCCAGCATTTT. Based on the CDR3 plus reference TRBV19 and TRBJ1-5, the full variable domain is DGGITQSPKYLFRKEGQNVTLSCEQNLNHDAMYWYRQDPGQGLRLIYYSQIVNDFQKGDIAEGYSVSREKKESFPLTVTSAQKNPTAFYLCASSRGTGDGQPQHFGDGTRLSIL.